The clone carrying this T cell receptor beta chain was picked up one time. The antigen is undetermined. Germline lookup yields CDR1 MDHEN and CDR2 SYDVKM. The CDR3 sequence is 19 residues long. With 1 base removed from V and 4 bases from J, the gap between germline ends came to 20 bases. The data originate from a study of graft-versus-host responses after intestinal transplantation. Produced via immunoSEQ multiplex PCR; TCRdb's table is partial and in-frame only. The sample lists 100,000 to 120,000 clones, 90% to 95% occurring once. This specimen was unstimulated CD8+ T cells sorted from spleen or lymph node cells, taken before intestinal transplant. This clonotype originated in a human donor who received an intestinal transplant. The gene calls are TRBV28 and TRBJ2-6; D possibly corresponds to TRBD1 (6 bases). This CDR3 reads CASSLSSLELGTGANVLTF. The CDR3 bases are TGTGCCAGCAGTTTATCTTCCCTAGAACTGGGGACAGGGGCCAACGTCCTGACTTTC.